This section outlines one T cell receptor (beta chain) sequence together with its context. Its specificity is not known. V was clipped by 0 bases and J by 5 bases, with 13 bases between them. Germline V gene lookup returns CDR1 MNHEY and CDR2 SVGAGI. The CDR3 contains 15 residues. This record comes from a study of a mutant IDH1 vaccine in newly diagnosed glioma. As for the study in general: Patients under treatment included approximately 60% males and 37.5% females and had a mean age of approximately 43 years. Visit V12 was conducted at week 35 as the safety follow-up. Visit V13 came later, at week 47.

Time point specified: week 47, end of study. Vaccine doses each comprised 300 ug of mutant IDH1 20-mer peptide, with topical imiquimod. The assay was immunoSEQ multiplex PCR, and TCRdb's table has in-frame clones only and misses some. The table lists 50,000 to 55,000 clones, around 60% of them singletons. The receptor was isolated from a man aged 40-49 years with glioma. Some clones in this sample may be carry-over from other donors' samples. Specimen: peripheral blood mononuclear cells (PBMCs), collected from a glioma patient whose treatment included an IDH1 peptide vaccine. The chain joins TRBV6-5 to TRBJ1-1; a weak D match, TRBD1 (5 bases). In DNA form, the CDR3 reads TGTGCCAGCAGTTACTCGCGGGGGGGATGGACTGAAGCTTTCTTT. This gives the protein CASSYSRGGWTEAFF.